The TCR beta chain described here comes from a study of cytomegalovirus exposure and HLA in healthy donors. PCR employed 60 Vbeta and 13 Jbeta primers. Sequencing used immunoSEQ multiplex PCR; TCRdb keeps in-frame clones, though not all of them. Seen here are approximately 250,000 clones, roughly 84% observed once, and the top ten hold roughly 0.24%. V lost 3 bases, J lost 0 bases, and 13 bases lay in between. CDR3 length: 16 residues. The germline V gene encodes CDR1 SGHAT and CDR2 FQNNGV. The sequencing input was PBMCs. The chain recombines TRBV11-2 with TRBJ2-3, with D possibly TRBD1 on 5 matching bases. The receptor comes from a girl aged 2-10 years in good health and CMV-seronegative. CDR3 region: CASSLTGALSTDTQYF. CDR3 nucleotide sequence: TGTGCCAGCAGCTTGACTGGGGCGCTTAGCACAGATACGCAGTATTTT. Together with reference TRBV11-2 and TRBJ2-3, the CDR3 gives the full variable domain: EAGVAQSPRYKIIEKRQSVAFWCNPISGHATLYWYQQILGQGPKLLIQFQNNGVVDDSQLPKDRFSAERLKGVDSTLKIQPAKLEDSAVYLCASSLTGALSTDTQYFGPGTRLTVL.